The clone carrying this TCR beta chain has just a few counts. Its antigen remains unknown. This specimen comes from a study of T cell responses to AZD1222 COVID-19 vaccine. Study outcomes and limitations: Spike as a whole was targeted by vaccine-associated CD4 TCRs, dominant at 160-218 and 743-854. Nearly half of spike-specific TCRs reportedly go after variant regions that carry no mutations.

Clones were sequenced by immunoSEQ multiplex PCR, and TCRdb holds only the in-frame ones, with some missing. Counted here are approximately 100,000 clones, roughly 89% occurring once; the ten biggest clones make up 3% to 4%. The receptor's source is an adult in good health. The sample was peripheral blood, taken on day 0 of AZD1222 vaccination.

The CDR3 DNA reads as TGTGCCATCAGACCCGCCGGGAGGAACTATGGCTACACCTTC. Its protein product is CAIRPAGRNYGYTF. This chain links TRBV10-3 with TRBJ1-2, with D unclear. In germline, CDR1 is ENHRY, CDR2 SYGVKD. Trimming stripped 6 bases from V and 2 bases from J, with 13 bases between. The CDR3 spans 14 residues.